This T cell receptor beta chain was identified during a study of identical twins (dated by TCRdb to the mid-2010s). Regarding the study in general: To test whether fetal clonotypes persist, the study used deep sequencing on TCR alpha and beta repertoires from monozygotic twins, unrelated adults of various ages, and cord blood. To rule out contamination, the twin experiments were replicated at different times with different library preparation protocols.

Every donor was a healthy Caucasian. The twin cohort comprised three pairs of female monozygotic twins, all aged about 18 to 30 years. Positive isolation kits from Invitrogen were used to isolate the CD4+ and CD8+ T cell populations. Preparation of the library involved 5' RACE. Sequencing instrument: Illumina HiSeq 2000. Template switching added a universal primer binding site, and the final cDNA carried a unique molecular identifier that allowed TCR cDNA molecules to be counted accurately. First-strand cDNA for TCR alpha and beta chains was synthesized from specific primers in the conserved constant-segment region. To control for contamination, every cDNA library was double barcoded, receiving both a SMART-Mk sample barcode and Illumina barcodes. TruSeq adapter sequences and Illumina sample barcodes were added in two successive PCR steps. The Illumina HiSeq platform was used with custom primers to sequence TCR alpha and beta cDNA libraries. The authors' pipeline ran thus. MiGEC processed the raw reads to extract unique molecular identifiers, while MiXCR was used to determine the CDR3 positions. For each individual, recombination models were inferred using an EM algorithm with the repgenHMM and IGoR tools. Shared clonotypes were analyzed with the tcR package in R, and sharing was normalized by the product of cloneset sizes. Out-of-frame nonproductive sequences were analyzed to study raw recombination free of thymic and clonal selection effects. TCRdb passed the public sequencing reads through fastp at Q25 and MiXCR, retaining productive beta sequences. Entries are consolidated by CDR3 protein sequence, retaining the most common genes and DNA. In this record, the V and J calls reflect TCRdb's handling and not the investigators' own analysis. This sample holds 540,000 or so distinct CDR3 sequences; about 22% were observed only once. About 0.5% of the sample comes from the top ten.

Broad study findings and their caveats: A weaker excess of twin sharing was found in beta out-of-frame sequences because the signal-to-noise ratio was lowered by fewer shared sequences. Because the same donors could not be followed over many years, the conclusions relied on cross-sectional statistical analysis. Compared with coincidental sharing between unrelated individuals, out-of-frame TCR alpha sequences shared between twins showed an excess of sequences with low generation probability. Fewer insertions were carried by abundant cord blood beta clonotypes; a weaker similar trend was observed in young adult naive repertoires, while no such trend was observed in memory repertoires. In monozygotic twins, recombination models systematically underestimated out-of-frame TCR alpha sharing, but the models matched the sharing seen between unrelated individuals. Invariant T cells such as MAIT and iNKT could partly confound zero-insertion analyses, though diverse VJ usage argued against this for most clonotypes.

From the cysteine through the phenylalanine, the CDR3 covers 12 amino acids. Only the CDR3 region is kept as DNA, spanning 36 bases read in frame from base 1. The germline V gene (reference sequence) sets CDR1 to SEHNR and CDR2 to FQNEAQ. Trimming removed 4 bases from V and 3 bases from J, leaving 7 bases between the germline ends. About this clonotype: The antigen it binds to is not known. Base qualities are not at hand, and no much larger clone is one base apart.

These data were likewise used in another study, on yellow fever vaccine responses in identical twins. The second study reports: According to the authors, the vaccine-induced T cell response in identical twins seemed to be partly convergent and partly specific to each individual. The study precisely tracked vaccine-responding T cell clones in identical twins.

The TCR comes from a young woman in good health. Specimen: CD4+ T cells sorted from blood. Recombination joined TRBV7-9 with TRBJ2-7, with the D gene not clear enough to name. The CDR3 has the sequence CASSWWDYEQYF. The DNA sequence follows: TGTGCCAGCAGCTGGTGGGACTACGAGCAGTACTTC.